This T cell receptor (beta chain) was sequenced in a study of early T cells in non-severe SARS-CoV-2 infection. Study context: It was bulk RNA from unsorted whole blood that was sequenced, and the chains were unpaired. Notes on the study in general: VDJdb-based annotation leaned toward anti-spike CD8 responses and missed private and CD4 specificities.

In its sample, this clonotype was seen many times. Its antigen remains unknown. TCRdb analysed the 5' RACE reads with MiXCR anew, one entry per CDR3 protein. In the table there are 65,000 to 85,000 distinct CDR3 sequences, about 13% of which are singletons. V was clipped by 3 bases and J by 6 bases, with 7 bases between them. The CDR3 has 12 amino acids. Germline loops: CDR1 SGHNT, CDR2 YYREEE (reference sequence). The receptor's source is an adult who was a healthcare worker with PCR-confirmed SARS-CoV-2 infection or an uninfected control (not recorded which). The chain employs TRBV5-4 and TRBJ2-1; D remains ambiguous. Sequencing input: whole blood. The CDR3 DNA reads TGTGCCAGCAGCTCAGCTGTCAATGAGCAGTTCTTC. Its translation: CASSSAVNEQFF.